This TCR beta chain stems from a study of metastatic and nonmetastatic thyroid tumors. Germline V gene sequence: CDR1 MNHNS, CDR2 SASEGT. J was trimmed by 4 bases and V by 11 bases; bases with no gene match: 6. The CDR3 consists of 12 residues. TCRdb redid the clone calls on the PCR reads using MiXCR. The sample has more than 40,000 clones, more than 25% seen once; the top ten hold roughly 9.5%. Each patient came to thyroid surgery without any prior treatment (of any kind). This clonotype was obtained from a male donor with papillary thyroid cancer or a benign thyroid nodule (not recorded which). Some clones in this sample may be carry-over from other donors' samples. This chain connects TRBV6-1 to TRBJ2-7, with TRBD1 identical over 9 bases. The sequencing sample was made of blood. CDR3 DNA sequence: TGTGCCGTGGGACAGGGCGTATACGAGCAGTACTTC. It encodes CAVGQGVYEQYF.